This TCR beta chain was sequenced for a study of blood T cell repertoires in COVID-19. Study-level information: Sample material is recorded as cDNA or gDNA derived from T cells, B-cell-depleted T cells, or PBMCs.

Per the original data handling: Estimated nucleated cell counts came from reference gene primer amplification. Measured with immunoSEQ multiplex PCR; TCRdb has only the in-frame clones, and not every one. The D gene and trimming were derived from the DNA, and the V and J assignments and clone size from that table. The table includes about 200,000 clones, about 79% detected once. V lost 0 bases and J 9 bases, leaving 15 bases between the germline ends. This CDR3 comprises 14 residues. The germline gives CDR1 SGHRS, CDR2 YFSETQ. Input material: peripheral blood. This TCR derives from a human donor in a cohort sampled during active COVID-19. This chain uses TRBV5-1 with TRBJ2-5; perhaps TRBD2 as D (5 bases). The CDR3 is CASSLDGGTRPQYF. The CDR3 DNA follows: TGCGCCAGCAGCTTGGATGGCGGAACTAGGCCCCAGTACTTC.